These 30 T cell receptor beta chains were sequenced from one sample in a study of lymphopenia after photon versus proton radiotherapy. Sequenced by immunoSEQ multiplex PCR; TCRdb stores in-frame clones only, minus some. The table lists 65,000 or so clones, around 87% of them singletons. This specimen was peripheral blood, taken from a patient treated with proton-based radiotherapy. The receptors were gathered from a man at least 80 years old with esophageal cancer.

This clone has just a few counts. The chain employs TRBV6-5 and TRBJ1-2; maybe TRBD1 (6 bases). The ends were cut back, 6 bases at V and 0 bases at J, with 14 bases in the middle. From germline, CDR1 is MNHEY and CDR2 SVGAGI. CDR3 length equals 15 residues. CDR3 residues: CASRATGPANYGYTF. DNA of the CDR3: TGTGCCAGCAGAGCCACAGGGCCAGCTAACTATGGCTACACCTTC.

The gene calls are TRBV7-9 and TRBJ1-3, with D maybe TRBD1 (5 bases). The V and J ends lost 5 bases and 4 bases respectively, with 9 bases between them. The CDR3 has 13 amino acids. The germline V gene encodes CDR1 SEHNR and CDR2 FQNEAQ (reference sequence). This chain's CDR3 is CASSVGQGNTIYF. CDR3 sequence (DNA): TGTGCCAGCAGCGTAGGACAAGGAAACACCATATATTTT.

In this sample, this clone turned up many times. The identical CDR3 is also encoded by other nucleotide sequences in the sample. This chain joins TRBV6-5 and TRBJ2-1, with 9 bases aligning to TRBD2. Germline CDR1 MNHEY, CDR2 SVGAGI. The CDR3 is 15 residues long. V lost 6 bases to trimming and J lost 6 bases; unmatched junction nucleotides: 9. This chain's CDR3 is CASSYSGSGRNEQFF. Written as DNA, the CDR3 is TGTGCCAGCAGCTATAGCGGGAGTGGTCGCAATGAGCAGTTCTTC.

In its sample, this clone was seen once. The chain links TRBV5-1 to TRBJ2-3, with D possibly TRBD2 on 6 matching bases. The CDR3 is made up of 15 amino acids. Germline V lookup: CDR1 SGHRS, CDR2 YFSETQ. Trimming cost V 7 bases and J 2 bases, with 17 bases left between them. The CDR3 spells CASHHGRDSTDTQYF. The CDR3 DNA sequence: TGCGCCAGCCACCATGGCCGGGACTCCACAGATACGCAGTATTTT.

The V and J genes are TRBV7-2 and TRBJ1-4; 10 bases agree with TRBD1. Germline values: CDR1 SGHTA, CDR2 FQGNSA. V lost 0 bases and J lost 7; bases outside the gene matches: 8. The CDR3 consists of 17 residues. The CDR3 DNA reads as TGTGCCAGCAGCTTAGCGAAATTCCGGGACAGGGGTGAAAAACTGTTTTTT. Residues: CASSLAKFRDRGEKLFF.

This sequence joins TRBV5-1 and TRBJ2-7, with D maybe TRBD1 (5 bases). The CDR3 runs 12 residues. V lost 0 bases to trimming and J lost 6 bases, with 7 bases between them. CDR1 and CDR2 from the germline V gene are SGHRS and YFSETQ. CDR3: CASSLGRAEQYF. The CDR3 bases are TGCGCCAGCAGCTTGGGCAGGGCCGAGCAGTACTTC. Drawing the rest from reference TRBV5-1 and TRBJ2-7, the complete variable domain is KAGVTQTPRYLIKTRGQQVTLSCSPISGHRSVSWYQQTPGQGLQFLFEYFSETQRNKGNFPGRFSGRQFSNSRSEMNVSTLELGDSALYLCASSLGRAEQYFGPGTRLTVT.

This chain uses TRBV19 with TRBJ2-2; 16 bases line up with TRBD2. The V gene's germline CDR1 is LNHDA and CDR2 SQIVND (reference sequence). The CDR3 is 19 amino acids. V dropped 6 bases and J dropped 1; count of bases not matched to a gene: 8. CDR3 DNA: TGTGCCAGTAGCCGGGGACTAGCGGGAGGGACTTTGAACACCGGGGAGCTGTTTTTT. Translated, it gives CASSRGLAGGTLNTGELFF. The whole variable domain, remainder taken from reference TRBV19 and TRBJ2-2, is DGGITQSPKYLFRKEGQNVTLSCEQNLNHDAMYWYRQDPGQGLRLIYYSQIVNDFQKGDIAEGYSVSREKKESFPLTVTSAQKNPTAFYLCASSRGLAGGTLNTGELFFGEGSRLTVL.

This clone is judged medium-sized (0.01 to 0.1%). The chain is built from TRBV6-1 and TRBJ1-5; D unresolved. The CDR3 runs 13 residues. CDR1 MNHNS and CDR2 SASEGT come from the germline V gene. With 3 bases removed from V and 16 bases from J, the gap between germline ends came to 19 bases. The chain's CDR3 is CASSDNPDKYEHF. The CDR3 region has the DNA TGTGCCAGCAGTGATAACCCAGACAAGTACGAACATTTT.

This clone was detected once. The J gene is TRBJ2-5, the V gene TRBV4-3, with TRBD2 matching 8 bases. This CDR3 contains 17 residues. Per the germline V gene, CDR1 is LGHNA and CDR2 is YSLEER. V lost 1 base and J lost 4; bases outside the gene matches: 11. CDR3 in DNA: TGCGCCAGCAGCCAAGGAAATAGCGGGGTAGTTGGAGAGACCCAGTACTTC. It is translated as CASSQGNSGVVGETQYF.

This chain links TRBV6-1 with TRBJ2-3; D remains unclear. The CDR3 is 12 residues long. Germline assignment: CDR1 MNHNS and CDR2 SASEGT. Trimming shortened V by 5 bases and J by 2 bases, and 5 bases separated the two germline ends. CDR3 sequence (DNA): TGTGCCAGCAGTTGGGCCACAGATACGCAGTATTTT. Protein: CASSWATDTQYF.

The chain is built from TRBV29-1 and TRBJ2-1; TRBD1 is a possible D gene (6 bases). V dropped 1 base and J dropped 6 bases, with 13 bases sitting between them. Germline V CDR1 and CDR2: SQVTM, ANQGSEA. This CDR3 is 14 amino acids long. The CDR3 region is CSVEAMGRGNEQFF. DNA for the CDR3: TGCAGCGTTGAAGCGATGGGCAGGGGCAATGAGCAGTTCTTC.

This clone was seen a single time. V is TRBV19 and J is TRBJ2-6, with D possibly TRBD2 on 6 matching bases. The CDR3 has 15 residues. Germline CDR1 is LNHDA and CDR2 is SQIVND (reference sequence). Trimming took 9 bases from V and 2 from J, leaving 14 bases between them. The CDR3, as DNA: TGTGCCAGCCACGGCGGGGAGGCTGGGGCCAACGTCCTGACTTTC. It codes for CASHGGEAGANVLTF.

This clone showed up just once. The V call is TRBV7-6, the J call TRBJ2-1; D possibly corresponds to TRBD2 (5 bases). The CDR3 contains 12 residues. The germline V gene encodes CDR1 SGHVS and CDR2 FNYEAQ. V shed 5 bases and J shed 6 bases, with 8 bases lying between them. The CDR3 bases are TGTGCCAGCAGCGGACTGGGCAATGAGCAGTTCTTC. Amino acids: CASSGLGNEQFF.

The chain joins TRBV18 to TRBJ1-1; D gene unclear. Trimming removed 1 base at V and 0 bases at J, with 15 bases between. Germline V gene lookup returns CDR1 KGHSH and CDR2 LQKENI. The CDR3 is 17 residues long. The CDR3 sequence is CASSPRTDPRLNTEAFF. For the CDR3, the DNA is TGTGCCAGCTCACCACGAACAGACCCCCGCCTGAACACTGAAGCTTTCTTT.

The chain recombines TRBV7-2 with TRBJ2-1; no firm D call. Trimming removed 5 bases at V and 4 bases at J, with 18 bases between. Germline assignment: CDR1 SGHTA and CDR2 FQGNSA. The CDR3 has 16 residues. CDR3 nucleotides: TGTGCCAGCAGCGTGGTGAGGTTGATTCGGTACAATGAGCAGTTCTTC. Translating gives CASSVVRLIRYNEQFF.

The J gene is TRBJ2-5, the V gene TRBV2; possible D gene TRBD2, 6 bases. The CDR3 totals 14 residues. From germline, CDR1 is SNHLY and CDR2 FYNNEI. Trimming pared 4 bases from V and 1 base from J, leaving 10 bases between. The DNA of the CDR3 is TGTGCCAGCAGTGTGGTAGCGGTCCAAGAGACCCAGTACTTC. Its translation is CASSVVAVQETQYF.

V and J are TRBV4-1 and TRBJ1-5, with D possibly being TRBD1 (6 bases). V lost 4 bases to trimming and J lost 0 bases, with 19 bases between them. Per the germline V gene, CDR1 is MGHRA and CDR2 is YSYEKL. CDR3 length: 18 residues. The CDR3 DNA is TGCGCCAGCAGCCTACGTCTACAGGGATCTTATAGCAATCAGCCCCAGCATTTT. This gives the protein CASSLRLQGSYSNQPQHF.

This chain connects TRBV27 to TRBJ2-1; TRBD2 matches at 8 bases. The CDR3 totals 17 residues. J gave up 6 bases and V 1 base, and 11 bases lay outside the gene matches. CDR1 is MNHEY and CDR2 is SMNVEV in the germline V gene (reference sequence). In nucleotides, the CDR3 is TGTGCCAGCAGTTTATTAGATCCGGGAGGGCCGGGCAATGAGCAGTTCTTC. It yields the protein CASSLLDPGGPGNEQFF.

This clone came up once. This sequence joins TRBV11-1 and TRBJ2-4, with TRBD2 as a possible D gene (6 bases). The CDR3 runs 19 residues. V dropped 7 bases and J dropped 6 bases, with 31 bases sitting between them. Per the germline V gene, CDR1 is SGHAT and CDR2 is FQDESV (reference sequence). DNA of the CDR3: TGTGCCAGCACCCCCCGCCGGGGACTCCAAATCCCCCACTCAAACATTCAGTACTTC. The encoded protein is CASTPRRGLQIPHSNIQYF.

This chain uses TRBV11-2 with TRBJ1-5; D is perhaps TRBD1 (6 bases). This CDR3 has 14 residues. V lost 5 bases to trimming and J lost 0 bases, with 8 bases between them. The germline gives CDR1 SGHAT, CDR2 FQNNGV. The CDR3 spells CASSPQGSNQPQHF. The CDR3 DNA reads TGTGCCAGCAGCCCACAGGGTAGCAATCAGCCCCAGCATTTT.

The V and J genes are TRBV27 and TRBJ1-1, with D perhaps TRBD1 (5 bases). With 7 bases removed from V and 4 bases from J, the gap between germline ends came to 16 bases. In germline, CDR1 is MNHEY, CDR2 SMNVEV (reference sequence). The CDR3 extends over 14 amino acids. CDR3 loop: CASNSLGGSTEAFF. The CDR3 DNA sequence: TGTGCCAGCAATTCCCTGGGGGGGTCCACTGAAGCTTTCTTT.

The CDR3 loop reads CASSLSVREGLGFETQYF. For the CDR3, the DNA is TGCGCCAGCAGCTTGTCGGTGCGGGAGGGCCTCGGTTTTGAGACCCAGTACTTC. The chain links TRBV5-1 to TRBJ2-5, with 9 bases that match TRBD2. Trimming cost V 1 base and J 5 bases; bases outside gene matches: 15. The CDR3 length is 18 residues. CDR1 is SGHRS and CDR2 is YFSETQ in the germline V gene.

The gene calls are TRBV10-2 and TRBJ1-3, with TRBD1 as a possible D gene (5 bases). Deletions cut 7 bases from V and 0 bases from J, with 16 bases between. CDR3 length: 16 amino acids. Germline V lookup: CDR1 WSHSY, CDR2 SAAADI. The DNA of the CDR3 is TGCGCCAGCAATACCGGGGCCGAAATCTCTGGAAACACCATATATTTT. As protein: CASNTGAEISGNTIYF.

CDR3 DNA sequence: TGTGCCAGTAGTAATCGGGGCAGGAACTATGGCTACACCTTC. This translates into CASSNRGRNYGYTF. The V gene is TRBV19, the J gene TRBJ1-2, with D maybe TRBD1 (5 bases). V lost 4 bases and J lost 2, with 11 bases in between. Germline V gene lookup returns CDR1 LNHDA and CDR2 SQIVND (reference sequence). The CDR3 loop spans 14 amino acids.

The chain is built from TRBV10-3 and TRBJ1-2, with TRBD1 matching over 9 bases. With V trimmed by 6 bases and J by 3 bases, 5 bases remained unmatched. Germline CDR1 ENHRY, CDR2 SYGVKD. The CDR3 extends over 14 amino acids. CDR3 sequence: CAIRPGQGDYGYTF. The CDR3 DNA follows: TGTGCCATCAGGCCGGGACAGGGAGACTATGGCTACACCTTC.

CDR3 sequence (DNA): TGTGCCAGTAGTATCGGACTAGCTGGTGGGGGGACCCAGTACTTC. Translation gives CASSIGLAGGGTQYF. The chain combines TRBV19 with TRBJ2-5; 8 positions agree with TRBD2. V shed 3 bases, J shed 7 bases, and the junction held 10 bases outside the gene matches. The germline V gene has CDR1 LNHDA and CDR2 SQIVND (reference sequence). The CDR3 totals 15 residues.

The V and J genes are TRBV20-1 and TRBJ1-2; 7 bases match TRBD1. The CDR3 is 11 amino acids. Germline trimming cut 8 bases from V and 3 bases from J; bases unmatched to any gene: 3. Germline lookup yields CDR1 DFQATT and CDR2 SNEGSKA (reference sequence). Written as DNA, the CDR3 is TGCAGTTCCGGACAGGACTATGGCTACACCTTC. Protein sequence: CSSGQDYGYTF.

The chain combines TRBV11-2 with TRBJ2-3; no firm D call. Deletions cut 5 bases from V and 3 bases from J, with 9 bases between. The CDR3 spans 13 residues. Germline CDR1 SGHAT, CDR2 FQNNGV. The CDR3 loop reads CASSRTETDTQYF. The CDR3 DNA sequence: TGTGCCAGCAGCAGGACGGAGACAGATACGCAGTATTTT.

J is TRBJ2-7 and V is TRBV5-6, with 16 bases matching TRBD2. J gave up 7 bases and V 4 bases, and 14 bases lay outside the gene matches. The CDR3 runs 18 residues. Germline lookup yields CDR1 SGHDT and CDR2 YYEEEE. The CDR3 is CASSHRPLGTSGRAEQYF. DNA for the CDR3: TGTGCCAGCAGCCATAGACCGCTCGGGACTAGCGGGAGGGCTGAGCAGTACTTC.

The chain recombines TRBV7-9 with TRBJ2-3, with a weak D call TRBD2 (6 bases). The ends were cut back, 7 bases at V and 2 bases at J, with 10 bases in the middle. Germline-derived CDR1 and CDR2 are SEHNR and FQNEAQ (reference sequence). This CDR3 is built from 13 residues. CDR3 sequence reads: CASKKRATDTQYF. CDR3 DNA: TGTGCCAGCAAGAAGCGGGCCACAGATACGCAGTATTTT.